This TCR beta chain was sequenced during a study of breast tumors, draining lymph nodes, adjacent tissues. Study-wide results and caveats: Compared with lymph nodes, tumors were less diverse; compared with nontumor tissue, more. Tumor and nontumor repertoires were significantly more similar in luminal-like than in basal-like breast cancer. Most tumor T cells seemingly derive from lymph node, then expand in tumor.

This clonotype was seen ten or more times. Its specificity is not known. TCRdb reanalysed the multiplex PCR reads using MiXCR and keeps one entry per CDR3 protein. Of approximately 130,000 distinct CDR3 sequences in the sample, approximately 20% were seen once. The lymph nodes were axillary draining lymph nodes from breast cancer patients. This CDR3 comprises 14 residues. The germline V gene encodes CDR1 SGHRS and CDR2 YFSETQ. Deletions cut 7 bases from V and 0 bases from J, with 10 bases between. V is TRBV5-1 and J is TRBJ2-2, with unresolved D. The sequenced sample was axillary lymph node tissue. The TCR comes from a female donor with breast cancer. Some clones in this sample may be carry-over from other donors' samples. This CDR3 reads CASLPASNTGELFF. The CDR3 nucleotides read TGCGCCAGCCTTCCCGCATCGAACACCGGGGAGCTGTTTTTT.